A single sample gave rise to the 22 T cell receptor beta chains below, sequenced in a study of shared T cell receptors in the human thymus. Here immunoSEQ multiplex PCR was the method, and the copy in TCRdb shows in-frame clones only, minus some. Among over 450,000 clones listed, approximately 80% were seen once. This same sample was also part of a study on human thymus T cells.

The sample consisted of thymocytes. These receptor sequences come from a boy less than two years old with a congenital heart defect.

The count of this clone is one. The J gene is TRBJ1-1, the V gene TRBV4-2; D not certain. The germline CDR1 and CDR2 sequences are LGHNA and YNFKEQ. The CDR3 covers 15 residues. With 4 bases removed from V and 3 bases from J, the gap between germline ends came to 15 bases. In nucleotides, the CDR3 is TGTGCCAGCAGCCGTCAGTGGGGAGTGGACACTGAAGCTTTCTTT. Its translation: CASSRQWGVDTEAFF.

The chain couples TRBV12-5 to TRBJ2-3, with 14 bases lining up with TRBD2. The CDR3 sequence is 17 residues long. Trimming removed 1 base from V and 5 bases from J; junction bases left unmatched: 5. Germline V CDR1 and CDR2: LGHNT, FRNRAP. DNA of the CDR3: TGTGCTAGTGGTTTGGAGACTAGCGGGAGGGCCGGAGATACGCAGTATTTT. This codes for CASGLETSGRAGDTQYF. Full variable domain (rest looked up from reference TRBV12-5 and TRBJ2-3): DARVTQTPRHKVTEMGQEVTMRCQPILGHNTVFWYRQTMMQGLELLAYFRNRAPLDDSGMPKDRFSAEMPDATLATLKIQPSEPRDSAVYFCASGLETSGRAGDTQYFGPGTRLTVL.

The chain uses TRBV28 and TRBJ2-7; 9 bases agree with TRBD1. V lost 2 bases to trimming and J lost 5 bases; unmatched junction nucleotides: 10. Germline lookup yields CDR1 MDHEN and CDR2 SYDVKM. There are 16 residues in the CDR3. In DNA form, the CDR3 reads TGTGCCAGCAGTTTACGGGTGGGACAGGGTACCCACGAGCAGTACTTC. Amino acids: CASSLRVGQGTHEQYF.

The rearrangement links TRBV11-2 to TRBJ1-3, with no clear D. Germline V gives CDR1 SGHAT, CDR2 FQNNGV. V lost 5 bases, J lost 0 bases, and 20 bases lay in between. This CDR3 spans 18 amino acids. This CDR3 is CASSGDGRRIPSGNTIYF. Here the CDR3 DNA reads TGTGCCAGCAGCGGGGATGGACGGAGGATACCCTCTGGAAACACCATATATTTT.

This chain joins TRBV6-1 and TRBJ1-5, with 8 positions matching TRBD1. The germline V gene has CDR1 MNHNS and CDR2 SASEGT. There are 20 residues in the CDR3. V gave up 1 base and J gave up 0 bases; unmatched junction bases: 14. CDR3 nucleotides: TGTGCCAGCAGTGAAGGGGCCCCCGGACAGGGTTTTTATAGCAATCAGCCCCAGCATTTT. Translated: CASSEGAPGQGFYSNQPQHF.

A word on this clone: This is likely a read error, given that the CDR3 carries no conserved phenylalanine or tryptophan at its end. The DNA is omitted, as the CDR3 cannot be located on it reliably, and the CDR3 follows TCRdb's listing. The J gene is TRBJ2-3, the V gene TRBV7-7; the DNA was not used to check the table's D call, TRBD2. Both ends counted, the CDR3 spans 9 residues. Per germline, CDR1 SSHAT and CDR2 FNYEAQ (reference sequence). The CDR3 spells CASSLVSGS.

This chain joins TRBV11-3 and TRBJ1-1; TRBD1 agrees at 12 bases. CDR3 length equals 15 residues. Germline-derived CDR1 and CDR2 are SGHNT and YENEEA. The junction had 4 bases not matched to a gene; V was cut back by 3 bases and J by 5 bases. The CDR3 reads CASSLGTGGITEAFF. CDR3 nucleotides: TGTGCCAGCAGCTTGGGGACAGGGGGCATAACTGAAGCTTTCTTT.

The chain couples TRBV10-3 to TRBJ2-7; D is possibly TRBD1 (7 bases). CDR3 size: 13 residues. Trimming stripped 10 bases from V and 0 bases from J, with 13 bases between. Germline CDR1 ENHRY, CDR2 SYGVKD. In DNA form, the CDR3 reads TGTGCCACGGGCGGGACAGTCTCCTACGAGCAGTACTTC. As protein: CATGGTVSYEQYF.

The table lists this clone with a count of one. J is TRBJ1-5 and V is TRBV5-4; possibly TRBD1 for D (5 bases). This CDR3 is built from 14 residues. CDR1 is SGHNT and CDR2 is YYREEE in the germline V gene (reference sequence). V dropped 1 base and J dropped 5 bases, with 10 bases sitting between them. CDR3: CASSLFRGDQPQHF. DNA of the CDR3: TGTGCCAGCAGCTTGTTCCGGGGGGATCAGCCCCAGCATTTT.

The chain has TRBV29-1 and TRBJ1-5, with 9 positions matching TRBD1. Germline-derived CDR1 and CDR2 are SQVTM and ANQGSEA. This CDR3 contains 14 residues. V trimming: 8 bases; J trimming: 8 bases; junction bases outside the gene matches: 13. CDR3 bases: TGCAGCACGACGGGACAGGGTCGGGGGAAGCCCCAGCATTTT. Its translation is CSTTGQGRGKPQHF.

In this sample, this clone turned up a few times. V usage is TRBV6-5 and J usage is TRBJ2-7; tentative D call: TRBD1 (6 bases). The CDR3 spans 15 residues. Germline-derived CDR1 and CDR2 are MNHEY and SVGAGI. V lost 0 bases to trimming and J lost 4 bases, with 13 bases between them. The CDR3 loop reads CASSYSRTETYEQYF. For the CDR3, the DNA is TGTGCCAGCAGTTACTCCCGGACAGAAACATACGAGCAGTACTTC.

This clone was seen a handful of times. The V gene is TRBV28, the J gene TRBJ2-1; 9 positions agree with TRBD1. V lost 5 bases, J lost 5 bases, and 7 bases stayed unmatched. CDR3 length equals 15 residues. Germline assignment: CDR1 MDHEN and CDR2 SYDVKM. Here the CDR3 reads CASSPGTGPNNEQFF. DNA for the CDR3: TGTGCCAGCAGTCCCGGGACAGGGCCCAACAATGAGCAGTTCTTC.

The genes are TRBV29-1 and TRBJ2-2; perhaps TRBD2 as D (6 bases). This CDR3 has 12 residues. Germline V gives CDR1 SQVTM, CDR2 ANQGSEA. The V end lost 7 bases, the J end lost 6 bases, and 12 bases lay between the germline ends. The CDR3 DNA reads TGCAGCGCCCCCGGGGGAGCCGGGGAGCTGTTTTTT. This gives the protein CSAPGGAGELFF.

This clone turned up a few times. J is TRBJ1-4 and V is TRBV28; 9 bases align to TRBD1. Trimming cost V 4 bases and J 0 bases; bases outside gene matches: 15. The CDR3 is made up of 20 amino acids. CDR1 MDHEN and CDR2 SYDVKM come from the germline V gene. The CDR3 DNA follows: TGTGCCAGCAGTTCACCCGGGACAGGGTTAAGGCTATCAACTAATGAAAAACTGTTTTTT. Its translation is CASSSPGTGLRLSTNEKLFF.

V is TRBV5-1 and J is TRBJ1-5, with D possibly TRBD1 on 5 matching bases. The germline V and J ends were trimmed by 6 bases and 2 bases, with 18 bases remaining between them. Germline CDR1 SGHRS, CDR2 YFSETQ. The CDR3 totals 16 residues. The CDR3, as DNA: TGCGCCAGCAACCTAGACAGTCTAAATGGCAATCAGCCCCAGCATTTT. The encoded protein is CASNLDSLNGNQPQHF.

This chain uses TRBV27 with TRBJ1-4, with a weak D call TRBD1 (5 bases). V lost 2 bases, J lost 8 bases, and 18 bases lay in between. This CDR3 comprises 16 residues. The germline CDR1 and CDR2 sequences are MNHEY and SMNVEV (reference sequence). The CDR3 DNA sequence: TGTGCCAGCAGTTTAGCCCAGCCCAGGGAAGGGGAAAAACTGTTTTTT. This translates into CASSLAQPREGEKLFF.

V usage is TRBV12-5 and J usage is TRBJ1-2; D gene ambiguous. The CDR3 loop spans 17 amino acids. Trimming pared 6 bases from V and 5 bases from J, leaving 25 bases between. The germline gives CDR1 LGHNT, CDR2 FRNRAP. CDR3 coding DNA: TGTGCTAGTGGCCCCACGCCGGGGAACCGGGGTAATTATGGCTACACCTTC. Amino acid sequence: CASGPTPGNRGNYGYTF.

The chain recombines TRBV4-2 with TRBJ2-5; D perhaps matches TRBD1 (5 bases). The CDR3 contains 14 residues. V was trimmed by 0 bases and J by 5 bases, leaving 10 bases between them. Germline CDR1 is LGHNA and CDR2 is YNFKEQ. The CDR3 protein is CASSQDRVLETQYF. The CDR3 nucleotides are TGTGCCAGCAGCCAAGACAGGGTATTGGAGACCCAGTACTTC.

The CDR3 reads CASSSGLNTGELFF. The CDR3 DNA follows: TGTGCCAGCAGTTCGGGACTGAACACCGGGGAGCTGTTTTTT. The V and J genes are TRBV28 and TRBJ2-2, with a possible D match to TRBD2 (6 bases). The CDR3 totals 14 residues. V shed 4 bases and J shed 1 base, with 7 bases lying between them. The germline gives CDR1 MDHEN, CDR2 SYDVKM.

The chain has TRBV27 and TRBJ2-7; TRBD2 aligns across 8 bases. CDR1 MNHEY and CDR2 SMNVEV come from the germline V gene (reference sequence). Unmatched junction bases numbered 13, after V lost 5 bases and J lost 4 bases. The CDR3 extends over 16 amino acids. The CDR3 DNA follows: TGTGCCAGCAGTCCCAAGTTAGCTAGCGGGCGGTACGAGCAGTACTTC. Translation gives CASSPKLASGRYEQYF.

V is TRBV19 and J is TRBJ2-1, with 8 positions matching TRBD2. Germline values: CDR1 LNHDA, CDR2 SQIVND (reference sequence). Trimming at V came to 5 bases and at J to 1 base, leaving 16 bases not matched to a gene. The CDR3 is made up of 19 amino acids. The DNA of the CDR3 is TGTGCCAGTAGTCACCCACCGCTAGCGGGCACGATGTCCTACAATGAGCAGTTCTTC. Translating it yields CASSHPPLAGTMSYNEQFF.

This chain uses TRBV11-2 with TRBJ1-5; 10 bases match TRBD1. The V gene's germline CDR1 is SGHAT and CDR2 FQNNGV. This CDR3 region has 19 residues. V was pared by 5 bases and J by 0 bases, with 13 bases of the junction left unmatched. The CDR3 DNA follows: TGTGCCAGCAGCCCGTTAGGGACAGGGGACGAATATAGCAATCAGCCCCAGCATTTT. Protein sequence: CASSPLGTGDEYSNQPQHF. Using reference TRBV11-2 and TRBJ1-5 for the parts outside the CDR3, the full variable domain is EAGVAQSPRYKIIEKRQSVAFWCNPISGHATLYWYQQILGQGPKLLIQFQNNGVVDDSQLPKDRFSAERLKGVDSTLKIQPAKLEDSAVYLCASSPLGTGDEYSNQPQHFGDGTRLSIL.